This TCR beta chain stems from a study of T-cell memory formation after mild COVID-19. Regarding the study as a whole: Clones which contracted sat mainly in CM and EM if CD4+, and in EMRA if CD8+.

Germline V CDR1 and CDR2: SGHRS, YFSETQ. CDR3 length: 14 amino acids. After removal of 3 bases from V and 5 bases from J, the junction contained 5 bases not matched to a gene. This clonotype was counted many times. Its cognate antigen is unknown. TCRdb ran MiXCR on the 5' RACE reads and lists one entry per CDR3 protein. The sample consists of 120,000 to 150,000 distinct CDR3 sequences, 6% to 7% of them appearing once. Material for sequencing was PBMCs or a T cell subset sorted from them (not recorded which). The rearrangement uses TRBV5-1 and TRBJ2-7, with TRBD1 identical over 10 bases. The sequence was obtained from an adult woman who had mild COVID-19 (a few samples of this study predate the infection). Cell type and time point are not known. CDR3 coding DNA: TGCGCCAGCAGCTCCGGGACAGGGGACCACGAGCAGTACTTC. Amino acid sequence: CASSSGTGDHEQYF.